What follows describes a single T cell receptor beta chain. Antigen unknown. The authors prepared the TCRbeta library with unique molecular identifiers. TCRdb processed the PCR reads anew with MiXCR; each CDR3 protein has one entry. The sample has around 450,000 distinct CDR3 sequences, under 20% seen once. The CDR3 length is 15 residues. The J segment lost 10 bases and the V segment lost 3 bases, leaving 11 bases of the junction unmatched. The germline gives CDR1 KGHSH, CDR2 LQKENI. The data derive from a study of T-cell reconstitution after alpha-beta-depleted transplantation in children. The study's findings and limits: Several hundred rapidly expanded clones from non-depleted graft cells reportedly supplied alpha-beta T cells about two months post-transplant. T cells produced anew were the main source of T-cell counts and diversity one year after transplant. Certain patients had high TCRbeta diversity at day 60, and it came from recipient T cells and thymic progenitors that survived.

This TCR came from a boy in the first two years of life who had a stem cell transplant for Wiskott-Aldrich syndrome, so the T cells may come from the graft donor. The rearrangement uses TRBV18 and TRBJ1-4; 7 bases fit TRBD1. Sequenced here: PBMCs, mostly from graft donor cells, sampled 360 days after TCRalphabeta/CD19-depleted stem cell transplant. The CDR3 nucleotides are TGTGCCAGCTCACCGTGGCAGGGGGTCCTTGGAAAACTGTTTTTT. Translated, it gives CASSPWQGVLGKLFF.